These T cell receptor beta chains were read from a single sample in a study of T cell responses to AZD1222 COVID-19 vaccine. Generated by immunoSEQ multiplex PCR, the TCRdb table keeps only in-frame clones and is missing some. The data show under 150,000 clones, roughly 89% seen once. Sequences were derived from peripheral blood, sampled on day 0 of MenACWY control vaccination. The receptors originated from an adult in good health. The CDR3 runs from the conserved cysteine through the conserved F or W. The D gene is left open where the match is weak. Clone size, where shown, is once, few, many, or a class for clones that have expanded.

D | size | J | V | CDR3 | DNA
NA | once | TRBJ1-1 | TRBV18 | CASSPREDTEAFF | TGTGCCAGCTCTCCCAGAGAAGACACTGAAGCTTTCTTT
NA | few | TRBJ2-7 | TRBV10-2 | CASSVSYEQYF | TGCGCCAGCAGTGTTTCCTACGAGCAGTACTTC
TRBD2 | NA | TRBJ2-3 | TRBV6-5 | CASSYTVGRFDTQYF | TGTGCCAGCAGTTATACGGTCGGGAGGTTTGATACGCAGTATTTT
NA | NA | TRBJ2-5 | TRBV29-1 | CSVGGLGGGGPETQYF | TGCAGCGTTGGAGGTCTAGGGGGAGGGGGTCCAGAGACCCAGTACTTC
NA | once | TRBJ1-1 | TRBV5-5 | CASSLESVLNTEAFF | TGTGCCAGCAGCTTGGAGTCCGTATTGAACACTGAAGCTTTCTTT
NA | NA | TRBJ1-3 | TRBV10-1 | CASSESLGFGNTIYF | TGCGCCAGCAGTGAGTCGCTGGGTTTTGGAAACACCATATATTTT
TRBD1 | once | TRBJ1-1 | TRBV19 | CASSIRGTGGTEAFF | TGTGCCAGTAGTATTCGTGGGACAGGGGGGACTGAAGCTTTCTTT
NA | NA | TRBJ1-2 | TRBV12-5 | CASGLKSGEGGYGYTF | TGTGCTAGTGGGTTGAAAAGTGGGGAGGGGGGCTATGGCTACACCTTC
NA | NA | TRBJ2-1 | TRBV5-1 | CASRPGLMKSSYNEQFF | TGCGCCAGCAGACCGGGACTCATGAAAAGCTCCTACAATGAGCAGTTCTTC
NA | NA | TRBJ2-7 | TRBV5-6 | CASSYGAQPYEQYF | TGTGCCAGCAGCTACGGCGCACAGCCCTACGAGCAGTACTTC
NA | NA | TRBJ1-1 | TRBV5-1 | CASRIGEGLNTEAFF | TGCGCCAGCAGGATTGGGGAAGGGTTGAACACTGAAGCTTTCTTT
NA | NA | TRBJ1-1 | TRBV29-1 | CSDNRGGAEAFF | TGCAGCGACAACCGGGGGGGCGCTGAAGCTTTCTTT
NA | NA | TRBJ1-6 | TRBV7-8 | CASSLGYRSSYNSPLHF | TGTGCCAGCAGCTTAGGATACAGGAGCTCCTATAATTCACCCCTCCACTTT
TRBD1 | NA | TRBJ2-1 | TRBV3-1/TRBV3-2 | CASSPTGDEQFF | TGTGCCAGCAGCCCGACAGGGGATGAGCAGTTCTTC
NA | NA | TRBJ1-2 | TRBV5-4 | CASSFLVYGYTF | TGTGCCAGCAGCTTTTTGGTCTATGGCTACACCTTC
TRBD2 | once | TRBJ2-3 | TRBV5-6 | CASSSGTSGRFNTDTQYF | TGTGCCAGCAGCTCCGGGACTAGCGGGAGGTTTAACACAGATACGCAGTATTTT